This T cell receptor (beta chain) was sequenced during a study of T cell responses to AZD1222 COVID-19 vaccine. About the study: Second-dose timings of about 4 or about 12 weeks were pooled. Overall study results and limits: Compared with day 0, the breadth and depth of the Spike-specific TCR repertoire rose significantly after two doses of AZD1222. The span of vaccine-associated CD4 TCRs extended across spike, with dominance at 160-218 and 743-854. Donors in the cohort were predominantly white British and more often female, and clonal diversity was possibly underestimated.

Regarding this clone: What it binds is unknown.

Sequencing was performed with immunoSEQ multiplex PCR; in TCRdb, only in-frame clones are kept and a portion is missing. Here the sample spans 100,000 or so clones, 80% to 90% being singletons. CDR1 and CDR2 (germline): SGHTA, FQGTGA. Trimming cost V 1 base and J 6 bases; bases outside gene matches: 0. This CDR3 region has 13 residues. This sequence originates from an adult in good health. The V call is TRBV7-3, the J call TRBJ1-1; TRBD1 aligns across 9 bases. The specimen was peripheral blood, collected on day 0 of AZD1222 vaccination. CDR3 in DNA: TGTGCCAGCAGCTTAAGACAGGGGGCTGAAGCTTTCTTT. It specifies CASSLRQGAEAFF. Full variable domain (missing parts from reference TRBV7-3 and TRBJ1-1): GAGVSQTPSNKVTEKGKYVELRCDPISGHTALYWYRQSLGQGPEFLIYFQGTGAADDSGLPNDRFFAVRPEGSVSTLKIQRTERGDSAVYLCASSLRQGAEAFFGQGTRLTVV.